Each of the 21 T cell receptor beta chains below was sequenced from the same sample in a study of T cell repertoires in cytomegalovirus infection (dated by TCRdb to between 2019 and 2020). The data were produced on an Illumina HiSeq 1500. TCRdb reprocessed the public reads (quality trimming at Q25 with fastp, clone calling with MiXCR) and kept in-frame beta chains. Rows with one shared CDR3 protein collapse into an entry with the most common genes and DNA. For this sample there are 700,000 to 900,000 distinct CDR3 sequences; almost 30% appear just once. Jointly, the top ten make up around 13% of the sample. The label giving this sample's treatment or condition can be read as: in vitro stimulation with specific CMV peptide epitopes to enrich CMV-specific T cells. These TCRs' antigens remain unknown. The sample was cultured CD8+ T cells from PBMCs, taken from culture after CMV antigen stimulation. The receptors shown here come from a human donor in good health (CMV status not recorded). Some clones in this sample may be carry-over from other donors' samples.

The chain couples TRBV4-3 to TRBJ1-6; D ambiguous. Germline-derived CDR1 and CDR2 are LGHNA and YSLEER. This CDR3 comprises 15 residues. The germline V and J ends were trimmed by 5 bases and 4 bases, with 12 bases remaining between them. The CDR3 protein is CASSSRTEYNSPLHF. DNA of the CDR3: TGCGCCAGCAGCTCCCGGACCGAATATAATTCACCCCTCCACTTT.

This rearrangement joins TRBV12-3 or TRBV12-4 to TRBJ2-1, with D possibly TRBD2 on 5 matching bases. This CDR3 has 15 residues. Deletions cut 6 bases from V and 4 bases from J, with 16 bases between. The CDR3 loop reads CASSPSPTSYNEQFF. The CDR3 DNA sequence: TGTGCCAGCAGCCCTAGCCCCACAAGTTACAATGAGCAGTTCTTC.

This clonotype was seen more than once but under ten times. The chain is built from TRBV4-3 and TRBJ1-6; perhaps TRBD1 as D (6 bases). From germline, CDR1 is LGHNA and CDR2 YSLEER. This CDR3 region has 17 residues. Between the trimmed V and J ends, which lost 2 bases and 5 bases, there was a span of 16 bases. The CDR3 is CASSQTLIGGNNSPLHF. The DNA for the CDR3 is TGCGCCAGCAGCCAAACCCTGATTGGGGGCAATAATTCACCCCTCCACTTT.

The J gene is TRBJ1-2, the V gene TRBV10-3; possible D gene TRBD1, 5 bases. This CDR3 comprises 15 residues. From germline, CDR1 is ENHRY and CDR2 SYGVKD. V was clipped by 6 bases and J by 2 bases, with 16 bases between them. The CDR3 DNA follows: TGTGCCATCAGAACAGGTCGGAGGCTGAACTATGGCTACACCTTC. The encoded protein is CAIRTGRRLNYGYTF.

V usage is TRBV7-9 and J usage is TRBJ1-1; D remains ambiguous. V gave up 1 base and J gave up 9 bases, with 6 bases separating them. Germline assignment: CDR1 SEHNR and CDR2 FQNEAQ (reference sequence). This CDR3 region has 11 residues. CDR3 region: CASSLGLKAFF. Here the CDR3 DNA reads TGTGCCAGCAGCTTAGGGCTTAAAGCTTTCTTT. The entire variable domain, with the rest obtained from reference TRBV7-9 and TRBJ1-1, is as follows: DTGVSQNPRHKITKRGQNVTFRCDPISEHNRLYWYRQTLGQGPEFLTYFQNEAQLEKSRLLSDRFSAERPKGSFSTLEIQRTEQGDSAMYLCASSLGLKAFFGQGTRLTVV.

This chain links TRBV7-6 with TRBJ1-2; TRBD1 agrees at 8 bases. Per germline, CDR1 SGHVS and CDR2 FNYEAQ. There are 12 residues in the CDR3. V was pared by 6 bases and J by 8 bases, with 5 bases of the junction left unmatched. The CDR3 DNA is TGTGCCAGCAGTTCAGGGGGCGTCGGCTACACCTTC. This sequence encodes CASSSGGVGYTF.

A word on this clonotype: This is likely a read error, given that the CDR3 carries no conserved phenylalanine or tryptophan at its end. The V gene is TRBV29-1, the J gene TRBJ1-2; D may be TRBD1 (5 bases). In germline, CDR1 is SQVTM, CDR2 ANQGSEA. CDR3 length: 16 amino acids. With 0 bases removed from V and 4 bases from J, the gap between germline ends came to 18 bases. The CDR3 protein is CSVEDLGTARGYGYTL. For the CDR3, the DNA is TGCAGCGTTGAAGATCTTGGGACCGCCAGAGGCTATGGCTACACCCTC.

The chain has TRBV4-1 and TRBJ2-3; D not certain. V lost 5 bases, J lost 7 bases, and 19 bases lay in between. The CDR3 length is 15 residues. Germline V gene sequence: CDR1 MGHRA, CDR2 YSYEKL. The CDR3 region has the DNA TGCGCCAGCAGCGGAGCCGATGCGGACGGTAATACGCAGTATTTT. This encodes CASSGADADGNTQYF.

The J gene is TRBJ1-5, the V gene TRBV7-9; 8 bases are shared with TRBD1. The V and J ends lost 5 bases and 3 bases, in that order; junction bases with no gene match: 9. This CDR3 has 16 amino acids. Per germline, CDR1 SEHNR and CDR2 FQNEAQ (reference sequence). The CDR3 DNA is TGTGCCAGCAGCGACGGGACAGGTTTTGCCAATCAGCCCCAGCATTTT. Its translation is CASSDGTGFANQPQHF.

This clonotype has a handful of counts. Possible read error: a much larger clone is one base away. The genes are TRBV2 and TRBJ2-7; possible D gene TRBD1, 5 bases. Trimming left V 4 bases short and J 2 bases short, with 6 bases between. This CDR3 has 12 residues. The germline gives CDR1 SNHLY, CDR2 FYNNEI. In nucleotides, the CDR3 is TGTGCCAGCAGTGGACAGACCTACGAGCAGTACTTC. Translated: CASSGQTYEQYF.

This clonotype was seen a few times. The chain is built from TRBV6-1 and TRBJ2-5; D unclear. Trimming cost V 5 bases and J 8 bases, with 15 bases left between them. The CDR3 runs to 13 residues. Looked up from germline, CDR1 is MNHNS and CDR2 is SASEGT. CDR3 nucleotides: TGTGCCAGCAGTCTTGGACGTCGGGTAACCCAGTACTTC. Its protein product is CASSLGRRVTQYF.

This clonotype was detected only a few times. The chain carries TRBV11-2 and TRBJ2-7, with D possibly being TRBD2 (5 bases). The CDR3 length is 15 residues. V was clipped by 1 base and J by 0 bases, with 10 bases between them. Germline V gene data show CDR1 as SGHAT and CDR2 as FQNNGV. CDR3 amino acids: CASSLGRTSSYEQYF. CDR3 coding DNA: TGTGCCAGCAGCTTAGGGAGGACCAGCTCCTACGAGCAGTACTTC. Variable domain in full (rest from reference TRBV11-2 and TRBJ2-7): EAGVAQSPRYKIIEKRQSVAFWCNPISGHATLYWYQQILGQGPKLLIQFQNNGVVDDSQLPKDRFSAERLKGVDSTLKIQPAKLEDSAVYLCASSLGRTSSYEQYFGPGTRLTVT.

J is TRBJ1-2 and V is TRBV19; D is uncertain. Deletions cut 1 base from V and 2 bases from J, with 11 bases between. From germline, CDR1 is LNHDA and CDR2 SQIVND (reference sequence). The CDR3 sequence is 15 residues long. The CDR3 DNA follows: TGTGCCAGTAGTATAGTTGGCGGATTCAACTATGGCTACACCTTC. This sequence encodes CASSIVGGFNYGYTF.

This clonotype occurred many times. The V gene is TRBV19, the J gene TRBJ1-1; D is uncertain. Germline CDR1 reads LNHDA; CDR2 reads SQIVND (reference sequence). The CDR3 length is 15 residues. V was cut by 1 base and J by 0 bases, with 9 bases left in between. In DNA, the CDR3 is TGTGCCAGTAGTATAGGGAGAAGGATGAACACTGAAGCTTTCTTT. This codes for CASSIGRRMNTEAFF. Full variable domain (outside the CDR3, taken from reference TRBV19 and TRBJ1-1): DGGITQSPKYLFRKEGQNVTLSCEQNLNHDAMYWYRQDPGQGLRLIYYSQIVNDFQKGDIAEGYSVSREKKESFPLTVTSAQKNPTAFYLCASSIGRRMNTEAFFGQGTRLTVV.

In its sample, this clonotype was seen many times. The chain recombines TRBV7-9 with TRBJ1-1, with D possibly matching TRBD1 (6 bases). Germline lookup yields CDR1 SEHNR and CDR2 FQNEAQ (reference sequence). The CDR3 extends over 15 amino acids. V lost 5 bases and J 11 bases, leaving 24 bases between the germline ends. The CDR3 DNA is TGTGCCAGCAGCCCCGAGGTAGTGCCGGGGGCGGAGGCTTTCTTT. Translated: CASSPEVVPGAEAFF. Supplemented by reference TRBV7-9 and TRBJ1-1, the full variable domain reads DTGVSQNPRHKITKRGQNVTFRCDPISEHNRLYWYRQTLGQGPEFLTYFQNEAQLEKSRLLSDRFSAERPKGSFSTLEIQRTEQGDSAMYLCASSPEVVPGAEAFFGQGTRLTVV.

Only a few counts were recorded for this clonotype. The V call is TRBV2, the J call TRBJ2-1; D may correspond to TRBD1 or TRBD2 (5 bases each). Trimming shortened V by 8 bases and J by 8 bases, and 22 bases separated the two germline ends. The CDR3 contains 15 residues. Germline CDR1 SNHLY, CDR2 FYNNEI. CDR3 nucleotides: TGTGCCAGCCCCCAAGGGACCGCCAGAGGGGATGAGCAGTTCTTC. The encoded protein is CASPQGTARGDEQFF. The variable domain in full, with the rest retrieved from reference TRBV2 and TRBJ2-1, is EPEVTQTPSHQVTQMGQEVILRCVPISNHLYFYWYRQILGQKVEFLVSFYNNEISEKSEIFDDQFSVERPDGSNFTLKIRSTKLEDSAMYFCASPQGTARGDEQFFGPGTRLTVL.

This clonotype was detected a few times. The chain has TRBV7-9 and TRBJ2-5; D remains unclear. V lost 2 bases, J lost 2 bases, and 12 bases lay in between. Germline loops: CDR1 SEHNR, CDR2 FQNEAQ (reference sequence). The CDR3 is made up of 15 amino acids. CDR3 coding DNA: TGTGCCAGCAGCTTACCCAGGACCGCTCAAGAGACCCAGTACTTC. This sequence encodes CASSLPRTAQETQYF. The whole variable domain, filled in from reference TRBV7-9 and TRBJ2-5, reads DTGVSQNPRHKITKRGQNVTFRCDPISEHNRLYWYRQTLGQGPEFLTYFQNEAQLEKSRLLSDRFSAERPKGSFSTLEIQRTEQGDSAMYLCASSLPRTAQETQYFGPGTRLLVL.

Ten or more counts support this clonotype. The chain combines TRBV12-3 or TRBV12-4 with TRBJ2-7; D may be TRBD1 (5 bases). This CDR3 region has 14 residues. V lost 2 bases and J 0 bases, leaving 8 bases between the germline ends. CDR3 sequence (DNA): TGTGCCAGCAGTTTAACAGGCCCCTCCTACGAGCAGTACTTC. As protein: CASSLTGPSYEQYF.

V is TRBV7-8 and J is TRBJ2-4, with D unclear. From germline, CDR1 is SGHVS and CDR2 FQNEAQ. The V end lost 8 bases, the J end lost 1 base, and 3 bases lay between the germline ends. The CDR3 totals 11 residues. CDR3 sequence reads: CASAAKNIQYF. The CDR3 nucleotides are TGTGCCAGCGCGGCCAAAAACATTCAGTACTTC. Variable domain in full (rest from reference TRBV7-8 and TRBJ2-4): GAGVSQSPRYKVAKRGQDVALRCDPISGHVSLFWYQQALGQGPEFLTYFQNEAQLDKSGLPSDRFFAERPEGSVSTLKIQRTQQEDSAVYLCASAAKNIQYFGAGTRLSVL.

The J gene is TRBJ2-5, the V gene TRBV28, with D tentatively TRBD1 or TRBD2 (5 bases each). Per the germline V gene, CDR1 is MDHEN and CDR2 is SYDVKM. Trimming removed 5 bases from V and 5 bases from J, with 15 bases in between. CDR3 length equals 14 residues. DNA of the CDR3: TGTGCCAGCAGTACCCACCGGGACCTGGAGACCCAGTACTTC. Translation gives CASSTHRDLETQYF.

The chain joins TRBV7-9 to TRBJ2-3, with 10 bases that match TRBD2. The V segment lost 1 base and the J segment 4 bases; nucleotides outside the gene matches: 8. Germline CDR1 reads SEHNR; CDR2 reads FQNEAQ (reference sequence). This CDR3 has 17 residues. DNA for the CDR3: TGTGCCAGCAGCTTAGGCCCGGGACTAGCGACCCCAGATACGCAGTATTTT. Translated: CASSLGPGLATPDTQYF.